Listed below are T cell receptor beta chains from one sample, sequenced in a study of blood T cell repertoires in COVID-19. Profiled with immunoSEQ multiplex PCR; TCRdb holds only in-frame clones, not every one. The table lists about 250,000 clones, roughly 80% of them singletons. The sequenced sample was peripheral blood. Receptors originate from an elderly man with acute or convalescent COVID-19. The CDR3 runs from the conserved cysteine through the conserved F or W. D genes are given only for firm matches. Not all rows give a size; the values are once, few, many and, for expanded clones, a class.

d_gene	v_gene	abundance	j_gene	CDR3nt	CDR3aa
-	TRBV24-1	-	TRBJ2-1	TGTGCCACCAGTGACCCCCAGGGGTCCTCCTACAATGAGCAGTTCTTC	CATSDPQGSSYNEQFF
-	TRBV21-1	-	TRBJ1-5	TGTGCCAGCAGCCGCAGGGGGCAAAGAAATCAGCCCCAGCATTTT	CASSRRGQRNQPQHF
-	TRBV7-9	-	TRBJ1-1	TGTGCCAGCAGCTTATACTCCACTGAAGCTTTCTTT	CASSLYSTEAFF
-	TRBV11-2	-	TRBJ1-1	TGTGCCAGCAGCTTAACAGGCGGCACTGAAGCTTTCTTT	CASSLTGGTEAFF
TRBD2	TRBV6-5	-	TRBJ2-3	TGTGCCAGCAGTCTAAGCGGGGGCACAGATACGCAGTATTTT	CASSLSGGTDTQYF
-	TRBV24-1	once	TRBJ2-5	TGTGCCACCAGTGCAACAGGGATGGGAGGGCAAGAGACCCAGTACTTC	CATSATGMGGQETQYF
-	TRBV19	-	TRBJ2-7	TGTGCCAGTAGTTCAGGCCCGGGAGTGTTAAACGAGCAGTACTTC	CASSSGPGVLNEQYF
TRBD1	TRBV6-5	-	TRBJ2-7	TGTGCCAGCGGAATATCGGGACAGAGAAGGGAGCAGTACTTC	CASGISGQRREQYF
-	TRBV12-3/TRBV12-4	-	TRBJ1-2	TGTGCCAGCAGCGAGACGGACAGTCATGGCTACACCTTC	CASSETDSHGYTF
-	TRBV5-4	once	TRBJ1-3	TGTGCCAGCAGCTTGGCCGGAGCCTCTGGAAACACCATATATTTT	CASSLAGASGNTIYF
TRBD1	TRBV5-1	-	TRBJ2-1	TGCGCCAGCAGCTCGCTGCAGGGGGCGTCGTCCTACAATGAGCAGTTCTTC	CASSSLQGASSYNEQFF
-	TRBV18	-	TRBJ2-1	TGTGCCAGCTCACCACCGACAGTACGATACAATGAGCAGTTCTTC	CASSPPTVRYNEQFF
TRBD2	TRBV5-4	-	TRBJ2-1	TGTGCCAGCAGCGGGTCCGGGACTAGCGGGAGGTCCTCCTACAATGAGCAGTTCTTC	CASSGSGTSGRSSYNEQFF
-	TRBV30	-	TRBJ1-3	TGTGCCTGGACCCGACGGGGGTCTGGAAACACCATATATTTT	CAWTRRGSGNTIYF
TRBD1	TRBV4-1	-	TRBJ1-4	TGCGCCAGCAGCCAAGAAGACAGGGCGTTCACTAATGAAAAACTGTTTTTT	CASSQEDRAFTNEKLFF
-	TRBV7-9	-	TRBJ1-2	TGTGCCAGCAGCTCCTACCCCCCGACAGGAGCTAACTATGGCTACACCTTC	CASSSYPPTGANYGYTF
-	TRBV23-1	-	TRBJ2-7	TGCGCCAGCAGTCAATCGCGTATCTCCTACGAGCAGTACTTC	CASSQSRISYEQYF
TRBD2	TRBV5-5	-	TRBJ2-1	TGTGCCAGCAGCTTGGTAGCGGGAGGAAACAATGAGCAGTTCTTC	CASSLVAGGNNEQFF
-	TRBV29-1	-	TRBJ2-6	TGCAGCGCTCGAGGCTCTGGGGCCAACGTCCTGACTTTC	CSARGSGANVLTF
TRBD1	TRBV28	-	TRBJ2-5	TGTGCCAGCAGTTCCCAGGGACAGGGAGGAGAGACCCAGTACTTC	CASSSQGQGGETQYF
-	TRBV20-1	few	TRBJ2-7	TGCAGTGCTAGTCCCGGACTCGAGCACGAGCAGTACTTC	CSASPGLEHEQYF